The T cell receptor beta chain described here comes from a study of blood T cell repertoires in COVID-19. In the authors' workflow: Reference gene primer amplification gave estimated nucleated cell counts. TCRdb's copy holds only in-frame clones and misses some; the assay was immunoSEQ multiplex PCR. V, J and clone size reflect that table, while D and trimming were determined from the DNA. This table has some 300,000 clones, around four fifths appearing once. Germline V CDR1 and CDR2: ENHRY, SYGVKD. The CDR3 extends over 14 amino acids. V lost 4 bases to trimming and J lost 4 bases; unmatched junction nucleotides: 1.

Sequencing used peripheral blood. This chain joins TRBV10-3 and TRBJ1-6; TRBD1 matches 7 bases. The clonotype originates from a woman aged 45-59 years with active or convalescent COVID-19. The CDR3 here is CAISGDSYNSPLHF. In DNA, the CDR3 is TGTGCCATCAGTGGGGACAGTTATAATTCACCCCTCCACTTT.